The 12 T cell receptor beta chains reported below all come from one sample, sequenced in a study of tumor T cells in aggressive B-cell lymphoma. The table came from immunoSEQ multiplex PCR; TCRdb's copy has only in-frame clones and leaves some out. Of thousands of clones detected, around three quarters appear once; the ten largest clones hold 6.5% to 9%. Material for sequencing was tumor tissue. The receptor set was obtained from an adult with diffuse large B cell lymphoma.

The rearrangement joins TRBV27 to TRBJ2-2; 13 bases map to TRBD2. Losses at the gene ends were 8 bases for V and 7 bases for J; bases not matched to a gene: 4. CDR1 is MNHEY and CDR2 is SMNVEV in the germline V gene (reference sequence). The CDR3 totals 14 residues. CDR3 loop: CASGTSGNGGELFF. Written as DNA, the CDR3 is TGTGCCAGCGGGACTAGCGGGAATGGCGGGGAGCTGTTTTTT.

The chain is built from TRBV5-1 and TRBJ2-1, with 15 positions matching TRBD2. After removal of 3 bases from V and 3 bases from J, the junction contained 19 bases not matched to a gene. The CDR3 runs to 22 residues. Germline-derived CDR1 and CDR2 are SGHRS and YFSETQ. For the CDR3, the DNA is TGCGCCAGCAGCTCGGGACTAGCGGGAGGATGGGGCGGGAGGATGGGCTACAATGAGCAGTTCTTC. Translating it yields CASSSGLAGGWGGRMGYNEQFF.

The J gene is TRBJ1-1, the V gene TRBV9; D not resolved. V lost 3 bases and J lost 5, with 11 bases in between. The CDR3 contains 13 residues. Germline V gene lookup returns CDR1 SGDLS and CDR2 YYNGEE. Here the CDR3 reads CASSADAGTEAFF. Written as DNA, the CDR3 is TGTGCCAGCAGCGCGGACGCGGGGACTGAAGCTTTCTTT.

The chain recombines TRBV19 with TRBJ1-2; 8 nucleotides align to TRBD1. The CDR3 length is 14 residues. Germline V gene lookup returns CDR1 LNHDA and CDR2 SQIVND (reference sequence). V was pared by 7 bases and J by 6 bases, with 10 bases of the junction left unmatched. The CDR3 region is CASNPSQGANGYTF. As DNA, the CDR3 is TGTGCCAGTAACCCCTCCCAGGGGGCGAATGGCTACACCTTC. Variable domain in full (rest from reference TRBV19 and TRBJ1-2): DGGITQSPKYLFRKEGQNVTLSCEQNLNHDAMYWYRQDPGQGLRLIYYSQIVNDFQKGDIAEGYSVSREKKESFPLTVTSAQKNPTAFYLCASNPSQGANGYTFGSGTRLTVV.

The rearrangement joins TRBV7-8 to TRBJ1-1, with 9 bases that match TRBD1. With 5 bases clipped from V and 2 bases from J, the junction kept 3 bases outside the gene matches. The length of the CDR3 is 14 residues. Germline loops: CDR1 SGHVS, CDR2 FQNEAQ. As DNA, the CDR3 is TGTGCCAGCAGCGTACAGGGGGCCAACACTGAAGCTTTCTTT. Encoded protein: CASSVQGANTEAFF.

This chain uses TRBV5-4 with TRBJ2-7; no clear D. CDR1 and CDR2 (germline): SGHNT, YYREEE (reference sequence). The CDR3 is 13 residues long. The V end was cut by 0 bases, the J end by 4 bases, with 8 bases between. CDR3 bases: TGTGCCAGCAGCTTGGGTGCGAATTACGAGCAGTACTTC. Translating it yields CASSLGANYEQYF. The full variable domain, its missing parts supplied by reference TRBV5-4 and TRBJ2-7, is ETGVTQSPTHLIKTRGQQVTLRCSSQSGHNTVSWYQQALGQGPQFIFQYYREEENGRGNFPPRFSGLQFPNYSSELNVNALELDDSALYLCASSLGANYEQYFGPGTRLTVT.

A remark on this clone: The limits of the CDR3 on the DNA are not certain, so only TCRdb's listed CDR3 is given. V and J are TRBV21-1 and TRBJ2-2; TRBD1, as called in the table, went unchecked against the DNA. TRBV21-1 is reported as a pseudogene. The CDR3 sequence runs 14 residues, both termini included. CDR3 in amino acids: CASSVGAGAGELFF.

This clone was counted a few times. The chain joins TRBV9 to TRBJ2-1, with 7 bases fitting TRBD1. CDR3 length: 15 residues. With 3 bases clipped from V and 4 bases from J, the junction kept 7 bases outside the gene matches. Germline V gives CDR1 SGDLS, CDR2 YYNGEE. This chain's CDR3 is CASSAPGQTYNEQFF. DNA of the CDR3: TGTGCCAGCAGCGCTCCGGGACAGACATACAATGAGCAGTTCTTC. The full variable domain, in which reference TRBV9 and TRBJ2-1 provide the parts outside the CDR3, is DSGVTQTPKHLITATGQRVTLRCSPRSGDLSVYWYQQSLDQGLQFLIQYYNGEERAKGNILERFSAQQFPDLHSELNLSSLELGDSALYFCASSAPGQTYNEQFFGPGTRLTVL.

This chain links TRBV15 with TRBJ1-1, with D tentatively TRBD1 (5 bases). V was pared by 1 base and J by 4 bases, with 7 bases between. The CDR3 is 13 amino acids. The germline V gene encodes CDR1 LNHNV and CDR2 YYDKDF (reference sequence). CDR3 nucleotide sequence: TGTGCCACCAGCAGAGGTGACAGCACTGAAGCTTTCTTT. This gives the protein CATSRGDSTEAFF. The entire variable domain, with the rest obtained from reference TRBV15 and TRBJ1-1, is as follows: DAMVIQNPRYQVTQFGKPVTLSCSQTLNHNVMYWYQQKSSQAPKLLFHYYDKDFNNEADTPDNFQSRRPNTSFCFLDIRSPGLGDTAMYLCATSRGDSTEAFFGQGTRLTVV.

The chain employs TRBV27 and TRBJ1-5, with D perhaps TRBD1 (6 bases). The end of the DNA fits TRBJ2-3 better, so the J call may be wrong. The germline CDR1 and CDR2 sequences are MNHEY and SMNVEV (reference sequence). This CDR3 contains 15 residues. DNA of the CDR3: TGTGCCAGCAGTTTGCAGACAGGTTCCCATCAGCCCCAGTATTTT. Translated: CASSLQTGSHQPQYF.

The V and J genes are TRBV27 and TRBJ2-1; D perhaps matches TRBD1 (5 bases). The CDR3 spans 15 residues. V was trimmed by 5 bases and J by 3 bases, leaving 14 bases between them. Germline V gene data show CDR1 as MNHEY and CDR2 as SMNVEV (reference sequence). CDR3 amino acids: CASSAIGHNYNEQFF. The CDR3 DNA reads TGTGCCAGCAGTGCTATCGGACACAACTACAATGAGCAGTTCTTC.

This clone was seen a single time. The chain employs TRBV7-9 and TRBJ2-1; D is perhaps TRBD2 (7 bases). This CDR3 comprises 15 residues. Trimming took off 1 base at V and 7 bases at J, with 14 bases between the two ends. Germline CDR1 and CDR2: SEHNR and FQNEAQ (reference sequence). The DNA of the CDR3 is TGTGCCAGCAGCTTAGAAGGGGGGACTATGAATGAGCAGTTCTTC. Protein sequence: CASSLEGGTMNEQFF.